A single sample gave rise to the 8 T cell receptor beta chains below, sequenced in a study of blood T cell repertoires in COVID-19. Sequencing used immunoSEQ multiplex PCR; TCRdb keeps in-frame clones, though not all of them. The sample includes over 100,000 clones, 82% of them seen just once. Sequencing input: peripheral blood. These receptors were collected from a man aged 70 or older with acute or convalescent COVID-19.

The V call is TRBV6-5, the J call TRBJ2-3; TRBD2 agrees at 9 bases. V lost 6 bases and J lost 1; bases outside the gene matches: 5. Looked up from germline, CDR1 is MNHEY and CDR2 is SVGAGI. There are 15 residues in the CDR3. CDR3 protein: CASRKGLAGTDTQYF. Written as DNA, the CDR3 is TGTGCCAGCAGAAAGGGACTAGCTGGCACAGATACGCAGTATTTT.

This clone was seen a few times. The chain recombines TRBV5-4 with TRBJ2-2; 10 bases map to TRBD2. V trimming: 5 bases; J trimming: 5 bases; junction bases outside the gene matches: 12. The germline gives CDR1 SGHNT, CDR2 YYREEE (reference sequence). There are 17 residues in the CDR3. CDR3 sequence reads: CASSFPGLASQTGELFF. In DNA form, the CDR3 reads TGTGCCAGCAGTTTTCCGGGACTAGCGAGTCAAACCGGGGAGCTGTTTTTT.

The chain combines TRBV11-3 with TRBJ2-1; TRBD2 is a possible D gene (6 bases). This CDR3 has 15 amino acids. Looked up from germline, CDR1 is SGHNT and CDR2 is YENEEA. The V end was cut by 5 bases, the J end by 0 bases, with 11 bases between. The DNA for the CDR3 is TGTGCCAGCAGCGTGGCGGGATACTCCTACAATGAGCAGTTCTTC. Translation: CASSVAGYSYNEQFF.

The gene calls are TRBV5-1 and TRBJ1-4; D remains unclear. Trimming stripped 2 bases from V and 5 bases from J, with 4 bases between. Germline CDR1 and CDR2: SGHRS and YFSETQ. CDR3 length equals 12 residues. The CDR3 sequence: CASSFLNEKLFF. The CDR3 coding sequence is TGCGCCAGCAGCTTCCTCAATGAAAAACTGTTTTTT.

In nucleotides, the CDR3 is TGTGCCAGCAGTACCGACAGATATAATTCACCCCTCCACTTT. Amino acid sequence: CASSTDRYNSPLHF. The chain joins TRBV27 to TRBJ1-6, with D possibly being TRBD1 (5 bases). CDR3 length: 14 amino acids. CDR1 MNHEY and CDR2 SMNVEV come from the germline V gene (reference sequence). Trimming removed 5 bases at V and 4 bases at J, with 9 bases between.

The V and J genes are TRBV29-1 and TRBJ2-3; 10 positions agree with TRBD2. The length of the CDR3 is 16 residues. Per the germline V gene, CDR1 is SQVTM and CDR2 is ANQGSEA. The trim removed 0 bases at V and 1 base at J, leaving 4 bases unmatched. The CDR3 region has the DNA TGCAGCGTTGAAGATCCCCTAGCGGGGGGCACAGATACGCAGTATTTT. Amino acids: CSVEDPLAGGTDTQYF.

V and J are TRBV27 and TRBJ1-2; 9 positions agree with TRBD1. The V gene's germline CDR1 is MNHEY and CDR2 SMNVEV (reference sequence). The CDR3 has 14 residues. J gave up 8 bases and V 0 bases, and 4 bases lay outside the gene matches. The CDR3 DNA reads TGTGCCAGCAGTTTATCACAGGGGGCTGGGGGCTACACCTTC. Its translation: CASSLSQGAGGYTF.

This clone was picked up one time. The genes are TRBV9 and TRBJ2-5, with D maybe TRBD2 (6 bases). The CDR3 length is 15 residues. The V gene's germline CDR1 is SGDLS and CDR2 YYNGEE. V gave up 0 bases and J gave up 4 bases, with 13 bases separating them. The CDR3 bases are TGTGCCAGCAGCGTAGGCGGCGGGGTGCGAGAGACCCAGTACTTC. Translating gives CASSVGGGVRETQYF.